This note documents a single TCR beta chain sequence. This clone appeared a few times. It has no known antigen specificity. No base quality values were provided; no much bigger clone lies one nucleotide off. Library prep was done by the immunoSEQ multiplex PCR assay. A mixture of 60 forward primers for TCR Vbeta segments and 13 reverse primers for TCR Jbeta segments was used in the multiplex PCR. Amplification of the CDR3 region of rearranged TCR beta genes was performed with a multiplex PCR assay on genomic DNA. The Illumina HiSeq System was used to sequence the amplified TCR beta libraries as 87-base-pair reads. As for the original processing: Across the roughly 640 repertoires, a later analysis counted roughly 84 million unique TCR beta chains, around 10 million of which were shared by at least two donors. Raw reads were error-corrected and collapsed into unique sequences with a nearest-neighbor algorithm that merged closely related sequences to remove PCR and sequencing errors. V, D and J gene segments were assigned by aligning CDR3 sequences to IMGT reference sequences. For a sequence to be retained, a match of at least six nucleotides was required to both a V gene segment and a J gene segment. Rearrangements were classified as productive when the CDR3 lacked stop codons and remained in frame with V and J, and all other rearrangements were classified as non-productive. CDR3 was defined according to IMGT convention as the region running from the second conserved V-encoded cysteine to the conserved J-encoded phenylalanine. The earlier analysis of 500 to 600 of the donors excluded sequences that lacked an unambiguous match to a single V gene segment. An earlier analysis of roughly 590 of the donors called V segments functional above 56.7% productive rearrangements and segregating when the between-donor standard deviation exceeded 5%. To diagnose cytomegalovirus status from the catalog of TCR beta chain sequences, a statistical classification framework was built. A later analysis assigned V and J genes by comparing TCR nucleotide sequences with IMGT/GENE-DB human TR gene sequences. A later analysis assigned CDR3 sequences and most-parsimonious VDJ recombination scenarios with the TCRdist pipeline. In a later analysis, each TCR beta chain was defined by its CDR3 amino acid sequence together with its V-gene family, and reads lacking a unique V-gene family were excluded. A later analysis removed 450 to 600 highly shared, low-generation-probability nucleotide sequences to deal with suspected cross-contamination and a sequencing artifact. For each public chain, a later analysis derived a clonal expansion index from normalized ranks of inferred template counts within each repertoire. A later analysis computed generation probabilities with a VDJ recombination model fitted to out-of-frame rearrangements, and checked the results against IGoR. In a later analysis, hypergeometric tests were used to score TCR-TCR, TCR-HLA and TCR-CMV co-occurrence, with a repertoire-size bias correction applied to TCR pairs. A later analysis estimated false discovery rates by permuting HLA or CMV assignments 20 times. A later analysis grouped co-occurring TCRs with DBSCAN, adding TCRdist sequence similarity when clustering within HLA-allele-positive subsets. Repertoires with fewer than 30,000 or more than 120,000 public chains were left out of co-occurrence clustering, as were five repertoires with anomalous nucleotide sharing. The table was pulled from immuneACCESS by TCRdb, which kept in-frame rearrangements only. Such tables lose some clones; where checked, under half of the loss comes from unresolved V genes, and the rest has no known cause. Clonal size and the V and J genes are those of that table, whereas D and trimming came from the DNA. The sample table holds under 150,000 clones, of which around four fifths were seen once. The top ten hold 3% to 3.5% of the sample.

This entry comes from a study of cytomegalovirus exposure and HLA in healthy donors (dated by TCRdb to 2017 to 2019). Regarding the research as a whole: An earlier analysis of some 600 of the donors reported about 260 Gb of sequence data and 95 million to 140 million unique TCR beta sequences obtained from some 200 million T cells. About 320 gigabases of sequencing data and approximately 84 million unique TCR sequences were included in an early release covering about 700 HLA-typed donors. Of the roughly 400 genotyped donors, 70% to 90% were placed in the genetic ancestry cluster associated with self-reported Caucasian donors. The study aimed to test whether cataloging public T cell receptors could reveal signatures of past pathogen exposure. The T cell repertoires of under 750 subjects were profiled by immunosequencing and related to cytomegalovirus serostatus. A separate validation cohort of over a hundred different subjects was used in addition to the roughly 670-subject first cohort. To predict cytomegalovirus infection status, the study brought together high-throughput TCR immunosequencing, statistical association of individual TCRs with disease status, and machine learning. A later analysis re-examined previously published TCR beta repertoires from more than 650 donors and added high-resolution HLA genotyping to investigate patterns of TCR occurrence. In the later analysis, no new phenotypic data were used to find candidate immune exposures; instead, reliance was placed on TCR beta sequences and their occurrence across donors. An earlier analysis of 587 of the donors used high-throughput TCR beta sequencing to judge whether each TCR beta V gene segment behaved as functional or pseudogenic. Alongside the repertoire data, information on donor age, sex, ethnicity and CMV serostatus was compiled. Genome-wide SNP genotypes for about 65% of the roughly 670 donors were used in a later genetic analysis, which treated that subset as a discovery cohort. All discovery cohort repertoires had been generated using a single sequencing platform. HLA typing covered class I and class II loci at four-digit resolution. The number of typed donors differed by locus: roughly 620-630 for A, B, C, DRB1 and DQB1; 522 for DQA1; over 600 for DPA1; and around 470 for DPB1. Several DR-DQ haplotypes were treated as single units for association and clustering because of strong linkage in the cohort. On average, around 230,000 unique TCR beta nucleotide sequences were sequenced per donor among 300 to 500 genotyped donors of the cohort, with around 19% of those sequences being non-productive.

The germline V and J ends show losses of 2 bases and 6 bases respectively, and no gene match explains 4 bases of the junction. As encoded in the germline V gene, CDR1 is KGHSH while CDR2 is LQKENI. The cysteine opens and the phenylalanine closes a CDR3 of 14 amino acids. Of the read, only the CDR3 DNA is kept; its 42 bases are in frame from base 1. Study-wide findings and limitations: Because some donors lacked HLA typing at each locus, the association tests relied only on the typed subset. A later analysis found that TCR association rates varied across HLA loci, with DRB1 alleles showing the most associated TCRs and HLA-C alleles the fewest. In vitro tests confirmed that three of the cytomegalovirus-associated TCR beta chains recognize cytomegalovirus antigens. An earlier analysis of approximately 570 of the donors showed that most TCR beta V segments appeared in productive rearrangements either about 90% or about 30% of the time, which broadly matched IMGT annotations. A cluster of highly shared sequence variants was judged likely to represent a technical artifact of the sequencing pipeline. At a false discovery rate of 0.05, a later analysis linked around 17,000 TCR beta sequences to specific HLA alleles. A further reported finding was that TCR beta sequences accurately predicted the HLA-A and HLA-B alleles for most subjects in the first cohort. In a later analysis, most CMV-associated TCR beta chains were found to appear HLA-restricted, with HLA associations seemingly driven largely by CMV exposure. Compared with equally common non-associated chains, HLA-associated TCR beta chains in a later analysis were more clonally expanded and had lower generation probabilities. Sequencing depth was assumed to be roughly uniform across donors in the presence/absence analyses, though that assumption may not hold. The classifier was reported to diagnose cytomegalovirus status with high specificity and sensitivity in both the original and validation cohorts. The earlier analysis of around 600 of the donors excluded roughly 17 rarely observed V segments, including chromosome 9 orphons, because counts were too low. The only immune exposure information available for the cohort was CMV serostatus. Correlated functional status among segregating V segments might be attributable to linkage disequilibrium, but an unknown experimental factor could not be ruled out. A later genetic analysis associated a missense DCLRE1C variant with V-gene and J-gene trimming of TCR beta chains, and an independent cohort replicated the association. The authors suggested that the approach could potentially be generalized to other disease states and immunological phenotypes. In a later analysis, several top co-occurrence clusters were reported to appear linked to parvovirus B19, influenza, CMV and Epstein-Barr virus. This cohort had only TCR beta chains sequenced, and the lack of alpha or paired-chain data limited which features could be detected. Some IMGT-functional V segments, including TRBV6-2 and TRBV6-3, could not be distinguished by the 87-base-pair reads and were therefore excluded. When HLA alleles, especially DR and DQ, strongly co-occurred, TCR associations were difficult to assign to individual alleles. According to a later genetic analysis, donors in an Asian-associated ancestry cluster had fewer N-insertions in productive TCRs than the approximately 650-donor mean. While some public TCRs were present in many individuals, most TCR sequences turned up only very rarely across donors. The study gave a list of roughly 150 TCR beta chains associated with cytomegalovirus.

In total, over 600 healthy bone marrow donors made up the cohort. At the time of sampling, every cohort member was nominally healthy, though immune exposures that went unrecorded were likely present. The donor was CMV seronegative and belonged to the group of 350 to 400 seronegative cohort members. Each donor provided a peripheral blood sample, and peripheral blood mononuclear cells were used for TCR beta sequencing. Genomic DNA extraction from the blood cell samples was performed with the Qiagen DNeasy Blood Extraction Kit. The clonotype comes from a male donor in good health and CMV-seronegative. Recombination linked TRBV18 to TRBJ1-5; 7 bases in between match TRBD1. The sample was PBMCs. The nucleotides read TGTGCCAGCTCACCAGACAGGGAGGTTCAGCCCCAGCATTTT. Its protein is CASSPDREVQPQHF.